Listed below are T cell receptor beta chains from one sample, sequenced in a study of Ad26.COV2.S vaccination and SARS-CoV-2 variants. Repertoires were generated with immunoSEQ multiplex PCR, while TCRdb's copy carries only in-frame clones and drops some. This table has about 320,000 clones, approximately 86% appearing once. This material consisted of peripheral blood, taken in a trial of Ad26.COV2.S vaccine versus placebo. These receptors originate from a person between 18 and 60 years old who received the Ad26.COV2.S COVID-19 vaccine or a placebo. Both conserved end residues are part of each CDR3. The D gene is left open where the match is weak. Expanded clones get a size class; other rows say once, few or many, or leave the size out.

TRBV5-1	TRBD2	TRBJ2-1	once	TGCGCCAGCAGCTTGGGACCTAGCGGATACAATGAGCAGTTCTTC	CASSLGPSGYNEQFF
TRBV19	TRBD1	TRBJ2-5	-	TGTGCCAGTACCCCCAGGGGGAAGAGGGAGACCCAGTACTTC	CASTPRGKRETQYF
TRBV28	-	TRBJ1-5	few	TGTGCCAGCAGGGGGGCACTCTCTCAGCCCCAGCATTTT	CASRGALSQPQHF
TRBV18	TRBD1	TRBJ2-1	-	TGTGCCAGCTCACCACGTGGACAGGGCGAGAATGAGCAGTTCTTC	CASSPRGQGENEQFF
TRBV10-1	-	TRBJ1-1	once	TGCGCCAGCAGTGAGTCGGGGGGTAGGGCTTTCTTT	CASSESGGRAFF
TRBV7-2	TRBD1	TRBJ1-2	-	TGTGCCAGCAGCTTATCGTTTATCCAGGGGGCGGGCTACACCTTC	CASSLSFIQGAGYTF
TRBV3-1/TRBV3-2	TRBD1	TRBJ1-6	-	TGTGCCAGCAGCCGGGGACAGGGGCGGTCAAATTCACCCCTCCACTTT	CASSRGQGRSNSPLHF
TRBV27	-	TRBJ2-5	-	TGTGCCAGCAGTTTGGGGGTCGGGCCAGGGGTCCCAGAGACCCAGTACTTC	CASSLGVGPGVPETQYF
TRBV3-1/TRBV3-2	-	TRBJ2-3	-	TGTGCCAGCAGCCCAGCCAACTGGCAGGCGGACAATACGCAGTATTTT	CASSPANWQADNTQYF
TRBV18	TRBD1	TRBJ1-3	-	TGTGCCAGCTCAGCAAACCCCGGGACAGGCGAACTCCTTAAACATTTT	CASSANPGTGELLKHF
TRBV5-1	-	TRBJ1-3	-	TGCGCCAGCAGACCGGGGGGTTTTTCCGGAAACACCATATATTTT	CASRPGGFSGNTIYF
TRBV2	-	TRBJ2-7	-	TGTGCCAGCAGTGAAAACCCATCAGTCCCAAGCTCCTACGAGCAGTACTTC	CASSENPSVPSSYEQYF
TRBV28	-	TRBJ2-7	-	TGTGCCAGCCGGATTCCCTCCTACGAGCAGTACTTC	CASRIPSYEQYF
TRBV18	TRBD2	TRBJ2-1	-	TGTGCCAGCTCACCACAGAAGGGAGGGGTTCAGTTCTTC	CASSPQKGGVQFF